These 20 T cell receptor beta chains share one sample of origin, sequenced in a study of T-cell memory formation after mild COVID-19. One entry per CDR3 protein, called by TCRdb with MiXCR from the 5' RACE reads. This table holds about 180,000 distinct CDR3 sequences, around 18% found once. Sequencing used PBMCs or a T cell subset sorted from them (not recorded which). Receptor source: a man younger than 35 who had mild COVID-19 (a few samples of this study predate the infection). Cell type and time point are not known.

V gene TRBV6-1 combines with J gene TRBJ2-7, with D possibly TRBD1 on 6 matching bases. Germline lookup yields CDR1 MNHNS and CDR2 SASEGT. V lost 6 bases and J lost 4, with 19 bases in between. The CDR3 loop spans 15 amino acids. CDR3 bases: TGTGCCAGCAGCCCTCGACAGGCCGGAGGTTACGAGCAGTACGTC. Amino acids: CASSPRQAGGYEQYV.

This clonotype was detected only a few times. The genes are TRBV19 and TRBJ1-2; 9 nucleotides align to TRBD1. From germline, CDR1 is LNHDA and CDR2 SQIVND (reference sequence). This CDR3 comprises 13 residues. V dropped 6 bases and J dropped 8; count of bases not matched to a gene: 7. CDR3 nucleotides: TGTGCCAGTAGCCCGGGACAGGGAAGCGGCTACACCTTC. It specifies CASSPGQGSGYTF.

The chain employs TRBV5-4 and TRBJ2-1; TRBD2 is a possible D gene (6 bases). This CDR3 is built from 13 residues. The V gene's germline CDR1 is SGHNT and CDR2 YYREEE (reference sequence). Between the trimmed V and J ends, which lost 5 bases and 7 bases, there was a span of 13 bases. CDR3 region: CASRPGLANEQFF. The DNA of the CDR3 is TGTGCCAGCAGGCCGGGACTTGCAAATGAGCAGTTCTTC.

In its sample, this clonotype was seen a few times. CDR3 protein: CSASTGYEQYF. The DNA for the CDR3 is TGCAGTGCGAGCACGGGATACGAGCAGTACTTC. The rearrangement links TRBV20-1 to TRBJ2-7, with D possibly being TRBD2 (5 bases). The CDR3 spans 11 residues. V gave up 6 bases and J gave up 4 bases, with 10 bases separating them. Germline CDR1 and CDR2: DFQATT and SNEGSKA (reference sequence).

The chain carries TRBV28 and TRBJ1-1; D may be TRBD1 (5 bases). The CDR3 is 14 amino acids. From germline, CDR1 is MDHEN and CDR2 SYDVKM. The ends were cut back, 6 bases at V and 5 bases at J, with 16 bases in the middle. CDR3 DNA: TGTGCCAGCAGCCAGCAGGGTCCGGGGACTGAAGCTTTCTTT. It encodes CASSQQGPGTEAFF. The whole variable domain, filled in from reference TRBV28 and TRBJ1-1, reads DVKVTQSSRYLVKRTGEKVFLECVQDMDHENMFWYRQDPGLGLRLIYFSYDVKMKEKGDIPEGYSVSREKKERFSLILESASTNQTSMYLCASSQQGPGTEAFFGQGTRLTVV.

The chain uses TRBV9 and TRBJ2-3; TRBD2 aligns across 11 bases. CDR1 is SGDLS and CDR2 is YYNGEE in the germline V gene. The CDR3 extends over 18 amino acids. With 1 base clipped from V and 5 bases from J, the junction kept 12 bases outside the gene matches. CDR3 in DNA: TGTGCCAGCAGCGTATTAGGGACTAGCGGATACACGGTAGATACGCAGTATTTT. Amino acid sequence: CASSVLGTSGYTVDTQYF. Full variable domain (remainder filled in from reference TRBV9 and TRBJ2-3): DSGVTQTPKHLITATGQRVTLRCSPRSGDLSVYWYQQSLDQGLQFLIQYYNGEERAKGNILERFSAQQFPDLHSELNLSSLELGDSALYFCASSVLGTSGYTVDTQYFGPGTRLTVL.

This clonotype was seen more than once but under ten times. This sequence joins TRBV5-1 and TRBJ1-5, with D possibly matching TRBD1 (6 bases). The V end lost 4 bases, the J end lost 6 bases, and 17 bases lay between the germline ends. This CDR3 is built from 15 residues. The germline gives CDR1 SGHRS, CDR2 YFSETQ. The CDR3 nucleotides read TGCGCCAGCAGCCCCCGGGGGGCTCTGGGTCAGCCCCAGCATTTT. The encoded protein is CASSPRGALGQPQHF.

The chain uses TRBV6-4 and TRBJ1-1; D not resolved. V lost 2 bases and J 1 base, leaving 11 bases between the germline ends. The CDR3 runs to 15 residues. Germline V gene data show CDR1 as MRHNA and CDR2 as SNTAGT. The CDR3 DNA reads as TGTGCCAGCAGTGACACCCCGGACGGGAACACTGAAGCTTTCTTT. It encodes CASSDTPDGNTEAFF.

The V and J genes are TRBV6-6 and TRBJ2-7; D gene ambiguous. CDR1 is MNHNY, CDR2 SVGAGI, per germline (reference sequence). The ends were cut back, 5 bases at V and 2 bases at J, with 10 bases in the middle. The CDR3 spans 13 residues. The CDR3 loop is CASSEQGPYEQYV. In nucleotides, the CDR3 is TGTGCCAGCAGTGAACAAGGACCCTACGAGCAGTACGTC.

The rearrangement uses TRBV2 and TRBJ1-4; D call uncertain. CDR3 length: 13 amino acids. V was clipped by 3 bases and J by 4 bases, with 6 bases between them. CDR1 and CDR2 (germline): SNHLY, FYNNEI. The CDR3 is CASSEPGNEKLFF. In DNA form, the CDR3 reads TGTGCCAGCAGTGAGCCGGGTAATGAAAAACTGTTTTTT.

V gene TRBV7-2 combines with J gene TRBJ2-5; TRBD1 is a possible D gene (5 bases). Germline-derived CDR1 and CDR2 are SGHTA and FQGNSA. There are 15 residues in the CDR3. The ends were cut back, 5 bases at V and 5 bases at J, with 18 bases in the middle. CDR3 nucleotide sequence: TGTGCCAGCAGCCCGCGGACACAGCTATGGGAGACCCAGTACTTC. Its protein is CASSPRTQLWETQYF.

The DNA for the CDR3 is TGCAGCGTTGGACAGGGGGTCAAAAACATTCAGTACTTC. As protein: CSVGQGVKNIQYF. The chain is built from TRBV29-1 and TRBJ2-4, with TRBD1 matching 9 bases. The CDR3 has 13 residues. Trimming took 4 bases from V and 3 from J; bases not matched to a gene: 1. Germline CDR1 reads SQVTM; CDR2 reads ANQGSEA.

The chain combines TRBV7-2 with TRBJ2-1, with D perhaps TRBD2 (7 bases). Trimming took off 1 base at V and 6 bases at J, with 13 bases between the two ends. The CDR3 runs 15 residues. Germline V CDR1 and CDR2: SGHTA, FQGNSA. The CDR3 reads CASSLGGGLANEQFF. The DNA for the CDR3 is TGTGCCAGCAGCTTAGGGGGGGGCCTGGCCAATGAGCAGTTCTTC.

This clonotype was counted only a few times. This rearrangement joins TRBV11-1 to TRBJ2-3; 11 bases line up with TRBD1. The germline V gene has CDR1 SGHAT and CDR2 FQDESV (reference sequence). The CDR3 is made up of 15 amino acids. J gave up 4 bases and V 5 bases, and 5 bases lay outside the gene matches. The CDR3 DNA is TGTGCCAGCAGCCGGACAGGGGGCATCCCAGATACGCAGTATTTT. It specifies CASSRTGGIPDTQYF.

This clonotype appeared a few times. This chain joins TRBV20-1 and TRBJ1-4; 8 bases are shared with TRBD1. CDR1 and CDR2 from the germline V gene are DFQATT and SNEGSKA (reference sequence). The CDR3 covers 13 residues. The V segment lost 0 bases and the J segment 7 bases; nucleotides outside the gene matches: 1. The CDR3 DNA is TGCAGTGCTAGAGAGACAGGGGCTGAAAAACTGTTTTTT. It translates to CSARETGAEKLFF.

This clonotype came up many times. This chain links TRBV30 with TRBJ1-1; no firm D call. The CDR3 has 11 residues. Germline loops: CDR1 GTSNPN, CDR2 SVGIG (reference sequence). The germline V and J ends were trimmed by 8 bases and 0 bases, with 7 bases remaining between them. CDR3 sequence: CAAFMNTEAFF. CDR3 in DNA: TGTGCCGCCTTCATGAACACTGAAGCTTTCTTT.

This clonotype was seen once. CDR3 bases: TGTGCCAGCAGGGAAGGGGGGGGGACCTATGGCTACACCTTC. Protein product: CASREGGGTYGYTF. This chain uses TRBV7-2 with TRBJ1-2; the D gene is possibly TRBD1 (6 bases). The CDR3 is 14 amino acids. With 6 bases removed from V and 4 bases from J, the gap between germline ends came to 15 bases. Germline-derived CDR1 and CDR2 are SGHTA and FQGNSA.

The J gene is TRBJ2-3, the V gene TRBV10-1; TRBD2 is a possible D gene (6 bases). There are 13 residues in the CDR3. The V end lost 8 bases, the J end lost 2 bases, and 11 bases lay between the germline ends. CDR1 and CDR2 (germline): WNHNN, SYGVQD (reference sequence). The CDR3, as DNA: TGCGCCAGCCGGGACTCAAACACAGATACGCAGTATTTT. Encoded protein: CASRDSNTDTQYF.

This clonotype was counted only a few times. This chain uses TRBV23-1 with TRBJ2-1, with D maybe TRBD2 (5 bases). TRBV23-1 is an ORF; its function is uncertain. V lost 3 bases, J lost 4 bases, and 13 bases lay in between. The CDR3 contains 15 residues. CDR3 bases: TGCGCCAGCAGTCAGTCCCTAGCCCTTTACAATGAGCAGTTCTTC. It yields the protein CASSQSLALYNEQFF.

The rearrangement links TRBV7-9 to TRBJ1-1; 7 bases line up with TRBD1. CDR3 length: 15 residues. The V and J ends lost 4 bases and 2 bases, in that order; junction bases with no gene match: 7. Per germline, CDR1 SEHNR and CDR2 FQNEAQ (reference sequence). CDR3 amino acids: CASSYGGQINTEAFF. The DNA for the CDR3 is TGTGCCAGCAGCTATGGGGGACAGATAAACACTGAAGCTTTCTTT.